A single sample gave rise to the 12 T cell receptor beta chains below, sequenced in a study of T cell responses to AZD1222 COVID-19 vaccine. Sequencing used immunoSEQ multiplex PCR; TCRdb keeps in-frame clones, though not all of them. The table records 120,000 or so clones, 75% to 90% of them present only once. The sequencing used peripheral blood, collected on day 0 of AZD1222 vaccination. The receptors originated from an adult in good health.

J is TRBJ2-2 and V is TRBV6-1; the D is unclear. The CDR3 length is 14 residues. Per the germline V gene, CDR1 is MNHNS and CDR2 is SASEGT. The V gene lost 2 bases and the J gene lost 1 base, with 5 bases spanning the gap. CDR3 residues: CASSEFGNTGELFF. In DNA form, the CDR3 reads TGTGCCAGCAGTGAATTTGGGAACACCGGGGAGCTGTTTTTT.

This clone was seen once. This CDR3 reads CASSRDLQTTGANVLTF. The CDR3 coding sequence is TGTGCCAGCAGTCGGGACTTGCAAACTACTGGGGCCAACGTCCTGACTTTC. The chain carries TRBV7-9 and TRBJ2-6, with D possibly matching TRBD2 (6 bases). The CDR3 covers 17 residues. The ends were cut back, 6 bases at V and 2 bases at J, with 17 bases in the middle. Germline V gene lookup returns CDR1 SEHNR and CDR2 FQNEAQ (reference sequence).

This clone has more than one count but fewer than ten. V usage is TRBV30 and J usage is TRBJ2-2; D is undetermined. Germline CDR1 GTSNPN, CDR2 SVGIG (reference sequence). Trimming shortened V by 4 bases and J by 0 bases, and 6 bases separated the two germline ends. The CDR3 is 13 amino acids. Here the CDR3 reads CAWNGANTGELFF. The CDR3 DNA reads TGTGCCTGGAATGGGGCGAACACCGGGGAGCTGTTTTTT.

The genes are TRBV5-4 and TRBJ2-5; D is unclear. CDR1 is SGHNT and CDR2 is YYREEE in the germline V gene (reference sequence). With 4 bases removed from V and 1 base from J, the gap between germline ends came to 8 bases. This CDR3 region has 13 residues. DNA for the CDR3: TGTGCCAGCAGCCCCGGCCCCCAAGAGACCCAGTACTTC. Amino acids: CASSPGPQETQYF.

The V gene is TRBV27, the J gene TRBJ1-5; perhaps TRBD1 as D (6 bases). This CDR3 has 15 amino acids. Germline-derived CDR1 and CDR2 are MNHEY and SMNVEV (reference sequence). V shed 6 bases and J shed 2 bases, with 14 bases lying between them. CDR3 in amino acids: CASSPRGEGNQPQHF. In nucleotides, the CDR3 is TGTGCCAGCAGCCCCAGGGGAGAAGGCAATCAGCCCCAGCATTTT.

V gene TRBV3-1 (or the pseudogene TRBV3-2) combines with J gene TRBJ2-3; 9 bases align to TRBD2. There are 17 residues in the CDR3. The V gene's germline CDR1 is LGHDT and CDR2 YNNKEL (reference sequence). The V and J ends lost 4 bases and 5 bases, in that order; junction bases with no gene match: 13. CDR3 residues: CASSLREGRGHQDTQYF. CDR3 DNA: TGTGCCAGCAGCCTGCGGGAGGGCCGGGGTCACCAAGATACGCAGTATTTT.

This chain connects TRBV9 to TRBJ2-3; D might be TRBD2 (5 bases). V dropped 5 bases and J dropped 6 bases, with 16 bases sitting between them. CDR1 and CDR2 (germline): SGDLS, YYNGEE. The CDR3 loop spans 14 amino acids. The CDR3 region has the DNA TGTGCCAGCAGTATTGAGGGTTTGTGGGATACGCAGTATTTT. Protein: CASSIEGLWDTQYF.

The chain employs TRBV2 and TRBJ1-5; D may be TRBD1 (6 bases). Germline values: CDR1 SNHLY, CDR2 FYNNEI. V lost 4 bases and J 2 bases, leaving 9 bases between the germline ends. The CDR3 consists of 14 residues. The CDR3 is CASSVRQGNQPQHF. In DNA form, the CDR3 reads TGTGCCAGCAGTGTTAGACAGGGCAATCAGCCCCAGCATTTT.

This clone was seen a handful of times. This chain joins TRBV5-1 and TRBJ2-2; tentative D call: TRBD1 (5 bases). The ends were cut back, 6 bases at V and 4 bases at J, with 10 bases in the middle. This CDR3 has 13 residues. Per the germline V gene, CDR1 is SGHRS and CDR2 is YFSETQ. The CDR3 loop is CASTVTVTGELFF. CDR3 nucleotides: TGCGCCAGCACAGTGACAGTCACCGGGGAGCTGTTTTTT.

The genes are TRBV2 and TRBJ2-5; possibly TRBD1 or TRBD2 for D (5 bases each). The V gene's germline CDR1 is SNHLY and CDR2 FYNNEI. The CDR3 is 12 residues long. V was clipped by 1 base and J by 7 bases, with 7 bases between them. Here the CDR3 DNA reads TGTGCCAGCAGTGAAGAGAGGGGGACCCAGTACTTC. Amino acid sequence: CASSEERGTQYF.

V gene TRBV7-2 combines with J gene TRBJ2-5; D remains unclear. The V gene lost 3 bases and the J gene lost 1 base, with 6 bases spanning the gap. The CDR3 has 13 residues. Germline V gene sequence: CDR1 SGHTA, CDR2 FQGNSA. As DNA, the CDR3 is TGTGCCAGCAGCTTCAATCGCCAAGAGACCCAGTACTTC. Translating gives CASSFNRQETQYF.

The CDR3 spells CASSLAPGLLANTGELFF. In DNA, the CDR3 is TGTGCCAGCAGCTTGGCCCCGGGACTACTCGCGAACACCGGGGAGCTGTTTTTT. The gene calls are TRBV5-5 and TRBJ2-2; 7 bases align to TRBD2. V lost 0 bases to trimming and J lost 0 bases; unmatched junction nucleotides: 8. Per the germline V gene, CDR1 is SGHKS and CDR2 is YYEKEE (reference sequence). This CDR3 has 18 amino acids.